The present T cell receptor (beta chain) was sequenced within a study of blood T cell repertoires in COVID-19. The count of this clone is one. Data came from immunoSEQ multiplex PCR; TCRdb stores just in-frame clones and leaves some out. Here the sample spans over 200,000 clones, about 93% being singletons. Seattle patients were enrolled while actively infected and followed longitudinally. The CDR3 loop spans 16 amino acids. Trimming shortened V by 0 bases and J by 0 bases, and 10 bases separated the two germline ends. Looked up from germline, CDR1 is SGHTS and CDR2 is YDEGEE. The chain uses TRBV5-8 and TRBJ2-4; D not certain. The material sequenced was peripheral blood. The receptor was derived from a man aged 60 to 69 with COVID-19, enrolled during active disease. CDR3: CASSLGLSVAKNIQYF. CDR3 sequence (DNA): TGTGCCAGCAGCTTGGGTCTTTCGGTAGCCAAAAACATTCAGTACTTC. The whole variable domain, remainder taken from reference TRBV5-8 and TRBJ2-4, is EAGVTQSPTHLIKTRGQQATLRCSPISGHTSVYWYQQALGLGLQFLLWYDEGEERNRGNFPPRFSGRQFPNYSSELNVNALELEDSALYLCASSLGLSVAKNIQYFGAGTRLSVL.